The sequence of this T cell receptor beta chain was determined in a study of graft-versus-host responses after intestinal transplantation. TCRdb's table, derived via immunoSEQ multiplex PCR, lists solely in-frame clones and lacks some. The table shows about 25,000 clones, with approximately 95% occurring only once. CDR3 length equals 14 residues. Germline CDR1 SGHAT, CDR2 FQNNGV. V was shortened by 5 bases and J by 2 bases, with 13 bases between the two germline ends. The TCR sequence derives from a human patient who received an intestinal transplant, so some T cells may come from the graft donor. Material: PBMCs, obtained 156 days after intestinal transplant. This rearrangement joins TRBV11-2 to TRBJ2-7, with a possible D match to TRBD1 (6 bases). CDR3 bases: TGTGCCAGCAGCCTACGACAGGTAGCCTACGAGCAGTACTTC. Amino acids: CASSLRQVAYEQYF. Full variable domain (remainder filled in from reference TRBV11-2 and TRBJ2-7): EAGVAQSPRYKIIEKRQSVAFWCNPISGHATLYWYQQILGQGPKLLIQFQNNGVVDDSQLPKDRFSAERLKGVDSTLKIQPAKLEDSAVYLCASSLRQVAYEQYFGPGTRLTVT.